One T cell receptor (beta chain) is described in this entry. Naive and memory CD4+ T cell DNA was deep-sequenced without culture. TCRdb's copy holds only in-frame clones and misses some; the assay was immunoSEQ multiplex PCR. The sample lists 50,000 to 65,000 clones; about 92% were seen once. The data stem from a study of CD4 T cells in relation to SARS-CoV-2 and coronaviruses. At the level of the study: Patient ages ranged from about 20 to 72, median 38.

This CDR3 region has 14 residues. V lost 7 bases, J lost 0 bases, and 11 bases lay in between. CDR1 is SGHAT, CDR2 FQNNGV, per germline. The sequenced material came from naive CD4+ T cells from PBMCs. Sample subset: naive CD4+ T cells isolated by negative enrichment. V usage is TRBV11-2 and J usage is TRBJ2-3, with D unclear. The TCR originated in an adult with COVID-19. CDR3 amino acids: CASTSLTSTDTQYF. Here the CDR3 DNA reads TGTGCCAGCACATCTCTCACTAGCACAGATACGCAGTATTTT.